This T cell receptor beta chain was recovered during a study of blood T cell repertoires in COVID-19. Study at large: Some COVID-19 samples were acute and others convalescent; all came from the United States, Italy and Spain. PBMCs, B-cell-depleted T cells, or T cells were the source of the cDNA or gDNA that made up the material.

The V gene's germline CDR1 is SGHTS and CDR2 YDEGEE. The CDR3 extends over 12 amino acids. Trimming took off 5 bases at V and 11 bases at J, with 14 bases between the two ends. How the authors handled the data: Nucleated cell number was recorded as an estimate derived from reference gene primer amplification. Repertoires were generated with immunoSEQ multiplex PCR, while TCRdb's copy carries only in-frame clones and drops some. V and J calls and clone size are given by that table; D and trimming were obtained from the DNA. Of about 230,000 clones in the sample, around 83% were seen once. Sequenced sample: peripheral blood. The genes are TRBV5-8 and TRBJ2-1; possible D gene TRBD2, 5 bases. The receptor was isolated from a man aged 35 to 55 who had recovered from COVID-19. The CDR3 sequence is CASRTSGYQQFF. The DNA for the CDR3 is TGTGCCAGCAGAACAAGCGGATACCAGCAGTTCTTC.